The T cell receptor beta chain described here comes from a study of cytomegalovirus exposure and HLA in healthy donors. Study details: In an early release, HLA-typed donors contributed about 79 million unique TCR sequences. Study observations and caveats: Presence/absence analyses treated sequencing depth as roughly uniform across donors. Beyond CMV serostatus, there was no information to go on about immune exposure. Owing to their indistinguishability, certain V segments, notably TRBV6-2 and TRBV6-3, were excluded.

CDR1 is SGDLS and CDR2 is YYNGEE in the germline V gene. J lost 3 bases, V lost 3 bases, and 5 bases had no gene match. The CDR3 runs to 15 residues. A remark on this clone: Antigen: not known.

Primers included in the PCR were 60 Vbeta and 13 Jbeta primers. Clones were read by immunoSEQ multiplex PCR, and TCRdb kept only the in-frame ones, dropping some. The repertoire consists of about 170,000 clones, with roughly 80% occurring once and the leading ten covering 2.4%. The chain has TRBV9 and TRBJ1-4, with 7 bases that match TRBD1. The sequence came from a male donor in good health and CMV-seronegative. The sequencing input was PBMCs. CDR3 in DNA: TGTGCCAGCAGCGGAACCGGGACAGCTAATGAAAAACTGTTTTTT. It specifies CASSGTGTANEKLFF.